Detailed here is one TCR beta chain. Only a few counts were recorded for this clonotype. The target of this receptor is not known. No base quality information exists; no much larger clone differs at one position. V loses 7 bases of germline sequence and J loses 1 base, and the interval between the two ends is 11 bases. The cysteine opens and the phenylalanine closes a CDR3 of 14 amino acids. The entry retains the CDR3 DNA only, 42 bases that are in frame from base 1. The germline V gene gives CDR1 as SGHRS and CDR2 as YFSETQ. This entry comes from a study of response to subunit inactivated influenza vaccine (dated by TCRdb to 2017 to 2018). A note on the overall study: Deep quantitative T cell receptor repertoire profiling was used in the study to track responses to a trivalent subunit inactivated influenza vaccine.

The library came from RT-PCR. Data came from an Illumina HiSeq 2500. TCRdb reran the public reads through fastp at Q25 and MiXCR, keeping productive beta chains. Each CDR3 protein gets just one entry, which takes the most common genes and DNA from the rows behind it. For this sample the table gives more than 450,000 distinct CDR3 sequences, of which approximately 10% were detected only once. Jointly, the top ten make up roughly 11% of the sample. Broad study findings and their caveats: The authors suggested that each seasonal influenza vaccination may recruit only a limited number of new T cells.

The same sample was also used in a study of T cells expressing NK-cell markers. As that second paper reports: TCR beta cDNA libraries were prepared using 5'RACE template switching, which introduced a universal primer site and unique molecular identifiers. Fewer than ten donors provided sorted CD3+CD56+NKG2C+, CD3+CD56+NKG2C- and CD3+CD56-NKG2C+ T-cell subsets, whose TCR beta-chain repertoires were profiled. Seven of the eight sequenced donors were HCMV-seropositive and one was HCMV-seronegative. In several experiments an anti-gammadeltaTCR antibody was added to restrict sorting to alphabetaTCR-expressing T cells. In several donors, the dominant CD3+CD56+NKG2C+ clonotypes were found to rank among the top 10 CD8+ clonotypes and to make up 1.0-7.0% of CD8+ T cells. Those dominant clonotypes were again the most abundant among CD3+CD56-NKG2C+ cells in a handful of donors, at roughly 25-65%. Whether the expanded NKG2C-expressing T cell clones were specific for HCMV antigens remained unclear. The eight sequenced donors were randomly selected healthy volunteers, three men and five women. To determine HCMV serostatus, a commercial ELISA kit was used to detect HCMV-specific IgG in serum. Peripheral blood mononuclear cells were isolated from blood by Ficoll density gradient centrifugation. For about 6 donors, bulk peripheral blood T-cell repertoires were additionally sequenced from unsorted PBMC. Priming for cDNA synthesis came from the TCR beta constant segment, and two successive PCR amplification steps followed. Libraries were sequenced as 2 x 150 bp reads on Illumina HiSeq 2000/2500, MiSeq or NextSeq. MIGEC was used to demultiplex reads and group the reads by UMI, and MiTCR was used to assemble and quantify clonotypes. Only TCR cDNA sequences supported by at least two reads were kept to exclude erroneous sequences. The tcR package was used for downstream repertoire analysis, and clonotypes were matched between fractions using CDR3 nucleotide sequence together with V segment. VDJmatch was used to annotate antigen specificity against VDJdb, with one amino acid substitution in CDR3 permitted.

Recombination connected TRBV5-1 to TRBJ2-2; 6 matching bases give a weak D call of TRBD1. The sequences come from PBMCs from blood, collected on the day of vaccination. This clonotype was obtained from a middle-aged man who received an inactivated influenza vaccine. Donor details come from another sample of the same person, matched by shared clones. The DNA sequence reads TGCGCCAGCTCTACGGGACAGAACACCGGGGAGCTGTTTTTT. This gives the protein CASSTGQNTGELFF.